This T cell receptor beta chain is drawn from a study of vaccination and CD4 T cells after COVID-19 (dated by TCRdb to between 2021 and 2022). About the study as a whole: Every convalescent patient had a positive nasal swab PCR test for SARS-CoV-2, with mild disease in nine patients and severe disease in one. The convalescent cohort comprised six males and four females, including two Hispanic individuals, seven Caucasians, two Asians and one multiracial person. Participants got two doses of the Pfizer-BioNTech BNT162b2 vaccine (n=8) or two doses of the Moderna mRNA-1273 vaccine (n=2). Post-COVID blood samples were collected from convalescent patients a median of approximately 100 days after diagnosis, with a range of roughly 30 to 161 days. The time from the second vaccine dose to post-vaccine blood sampling had a median of around 72 days and ranged from about 14 to 250 days. The cultures were stimulated with overlapping spike peptide pools from SARS-CoV-2 and from the common cold coronaviruses HCoV-NL63, HCoV-OC43 and HCoV-229E. Control cultures used a CEFX viral epitope pool as positive control, an HIV-1 Nef peptide pool as negative control, or no peptide. In 10 COVID-19 convalescent patients and a few infection-naive healthy vaccine recipients, researchers compared the spike-specific CD4+ TCR repertoire from before mRNA vaccination with the repertoire from after.

Summary of the overall study and its limitations: Among the post-vaccine SARS-CoV-2-reactive clones in convalescent patients, a median 86.3% showed up only after vaccination, which suggests vaccine-specific priming. Nearly all vaccine-specific clones in convalescent patients (304 of 307) were mono-reactive for SARS-CoV-2 spike rather than cross-reactive with common cold coronaviruses. Only a relatively small number of convalescent patients were included in the study, and early timepoints following natural infection were not analyzed. The median count of SARS-CoV-2-reactive clonotypes went up from roughly 21 after infection to roughly 38 after vaccination, although the change was not significant.

Libraries were prepared through PCR. TCR sequencing of DNA from cultured CD4+ T cells used the Oncomine TCR Beta short-read assay at the Johns Hopkins FTIC core. The QIAamp micro DNA kit was used to extract genomic DNA from the cultured CD4+ T cells. Oncomine TCR Beta libraries from cultured CD4+ T cells were pooled using unique dual indexes and sequenced on an Illumina iSeq 100. The study's processing was this. Non-productive sequences were removed, and CDR3s not starting with C, not ending with F or W, or shorter than 7 amino acids were discarded. The MANAFEST web application was used to identify antigen-specific clonotypes by comparing peptide-stimulated wells against reference wells and other culture wells. For a clone to be called positive, the clone needed an FDR below 0.05, an odds ratio above 5, and a productive frequency above 0.1% in at least two of three replicate wells. Cross-reactive clonotypes were defined as significantly expanded in both SARS-CoV-2 spike wells and at least one common cold coronavirus spike condition. CDR3 homology was assessed with Levenshtein distances (stringdist) and unrooted phylogenetic trees (ape) in R version 3.6.1. TCRdb redid the processing of the public reads, applying fastp at Q25 and MiXCR, and retained in-frame beta chains. Each CDR3 protein appears once, grouped with its most common genes and DNA. Clone size and V and J calls follow TCRdb, not the original study. Recorded for this sample are tens of thousands of distinct CDR3 sequences; about 40% of them occurred a single time. The top ten clonotypes cover 12% of the sample.

The sample's treatment or condition label, decoded: approximately nine-day PBMC culture with coronavirus spike peptide pools or control peptides (ViraFEST assay). The ViraFEST assay was used in the study, in which antigen-specific T cells were expanded with peptide pools and expanded clonotypes were subsequently identified by TCR sequencing. The convalescent patients' positive SARS-CoV-2 PCR tests were from March to December 2020, which was before the Alpha, Beta and Delta variants emerged in the United States. PBMCs were cultured at two million per well in IMDM supplemented with 5% human AB serum and 8 to 10 IU/ml IL-2, with 9.5 to 10 ug/ml peptide pools added. Half of the culture medium was replaced with fresh IL-2-containing medium on days 3 and 7. Once the cells had been in culture for 9 to 10 days, the EasySep CD4+ T cell isolation kit was used to isolate CD4+ T cells by negative selection. PBMCs were separated from whole blood using Ficoll-Paque Plus gradient centrifugation and then either used fresh or cryopreserved at -140C. Culture conditions were generally each tested in triplicate wells.

A single count supports this clonotype. This clone's antigen is unknown. The sample holds no much larger clone one base away, and base qualities are not on file. One read alone is a weak basis. The cysteine opens and the phenylalanine closes a CDR3 of 14 amino acids. The entry retains the CDR3 DNA only, 42 bases that are in frame from base 1. CDR1 SGHNT and CDR2 YYREEE are derived from the germline V gene (reference sequence). Trimming removed 4 bases from V and 7 bases from J, leaving 12 bases between the germline ends. The rearranged chain carries TRBV5-4 and TRBJ1-6, with no confident D gene call. This TCR derives from a human donor who had recovered from COVID-19. Sequencing was carried out using CD4+ T cells from blood, cultured in vitro. In nucleotide form, the sequence is TGTGCCAGCAGCGCGGAGGACGGGAATTCACCCCTCCACTTT. It specifies CASSAEDGNSPLHF. Where the CDR3 stops, the reference TRBV5-4 and TRBJ1-6 genes take over; the full variable domain is ETGVTQSPTHLIKTRGQQVTLRCSSQSGHNTVSWYQQALGQGPQFIFQYYREEENGRGNFPPRFSGLQFPNYSSELNVNALELDDSALYLCASSAEDGNSPLHFGNGTRLTVT.